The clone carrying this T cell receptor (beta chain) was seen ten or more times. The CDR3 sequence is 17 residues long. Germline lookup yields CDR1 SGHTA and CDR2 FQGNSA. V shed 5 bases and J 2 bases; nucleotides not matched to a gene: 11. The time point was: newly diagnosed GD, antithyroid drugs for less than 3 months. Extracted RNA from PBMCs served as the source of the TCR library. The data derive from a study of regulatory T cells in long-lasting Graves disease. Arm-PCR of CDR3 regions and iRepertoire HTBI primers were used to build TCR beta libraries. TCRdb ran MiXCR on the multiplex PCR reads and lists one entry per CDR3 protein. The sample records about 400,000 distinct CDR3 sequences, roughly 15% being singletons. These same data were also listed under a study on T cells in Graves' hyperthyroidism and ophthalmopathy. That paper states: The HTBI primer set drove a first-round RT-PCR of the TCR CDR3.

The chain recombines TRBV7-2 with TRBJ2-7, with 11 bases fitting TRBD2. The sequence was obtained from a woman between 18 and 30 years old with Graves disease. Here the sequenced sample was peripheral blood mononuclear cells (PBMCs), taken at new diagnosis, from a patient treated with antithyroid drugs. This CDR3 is CASSTLAGGPLAYEQYF. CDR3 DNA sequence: TGTGCCAGCAGCACCCTAGCGGGAGGCCCCTTAGCCTACGAGCAGTACTTC.